This T cell receptor beta chain was identified during a study of blood T cell repertoires in COVID-19. Across the study: There were acute and convalescent COVID-19 samples, and they came from the United States, Italy and Spain. The cDNA or gDNA used as material had been derived from T cells, B-cell-depleted T cells, or PBMCs.

This clone has a handful of counts. CDR1 and CDR2 (germline): MNHEY, SVGAGI. The CDR3 has 12 residues. J was trimmed by 10 bases and V by 7 bases; bases with no gene match: 7. Authors' processing steps: Researchers report that nucleated cell counts were estimated from reference gene primer amplification. Repertoires were generated with immunoSEQ multiplex PCR, while TCRdb's copy carries only in-frame clones and drops some. The V and J calls and the clone size are those of that table, but D and trimming were determined from the DNA. The sample has around 230,000 clones; about 80% are singletons. The clonotype originates from a woman in her thirties or forties with active or convalescent COVID-19. The V call is TRBV6-5, the J call TRBJ1-1, with 9 bases matching TRBD1. What was sequenced was peripheral blood. The DNA for the CDR3 is TGTGCCAGCACCTCAACAGGGGGCCGAGCTTTCTTT. This translates into CASTSTGGRAFF.